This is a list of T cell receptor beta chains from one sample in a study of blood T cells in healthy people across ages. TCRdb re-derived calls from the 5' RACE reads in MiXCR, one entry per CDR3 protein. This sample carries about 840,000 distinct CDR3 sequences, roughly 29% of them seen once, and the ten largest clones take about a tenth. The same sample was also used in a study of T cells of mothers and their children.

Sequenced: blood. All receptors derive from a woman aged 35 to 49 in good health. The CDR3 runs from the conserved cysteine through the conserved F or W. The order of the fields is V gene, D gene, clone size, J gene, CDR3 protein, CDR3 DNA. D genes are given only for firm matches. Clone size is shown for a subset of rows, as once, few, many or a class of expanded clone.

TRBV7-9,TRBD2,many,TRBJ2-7,CAAGGQIYEQYF,TGTGCTGCGGGGGGCCAAATCTACGAGCAGTACTTC
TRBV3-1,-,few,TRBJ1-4,CASSRILGSDATNEKLFF,TGTGCCAGCAGCCGTATTTTAGGAAGCGACGCAACTAATGAAAAACTGTTTTTT
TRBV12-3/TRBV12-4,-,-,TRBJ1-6,CASSPGGSVGNSPLHF,TGTGCCAGCAGCCCCGGGGGGAGTGTGGGGAATTCACCCCTCCACTTT
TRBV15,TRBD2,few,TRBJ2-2,CATSRDLVAGRTGELFF,TGTGCCACCAGCAGAGACCTTGTAGCGGGGAGGACCGGGGAGCTGTTTTTT
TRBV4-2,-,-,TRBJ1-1,CASSQRGSAEAFF,TGTGCCAGCAGCCAAAGGGGGTCGGCTGAAGCTTTCTTT
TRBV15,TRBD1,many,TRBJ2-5,CATSQTRDSVKTQYF,TGTGCCACCAGCCAAACAAGGGACAGCGTTAAGACCCAGTACTTC
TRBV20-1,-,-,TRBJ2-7,CSALGQLSSYEQYF,TGCAGTGCTCTTGGACAGTTGAGCTCCTACGAGCAGTACTTC
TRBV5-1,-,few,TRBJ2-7,CASSLGRVREQYF,TGCGCCAGCAGCTTGGGAAGGGTGCGGGAGCAGTACTTC
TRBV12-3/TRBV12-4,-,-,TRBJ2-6,CASSFAGSFSGANVRTF,TGTGCCAGCAGTTTCGCGGGCAGTTTCTCTGGGGCCAACGTCCGGACTTTC
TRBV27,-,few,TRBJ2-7,CASSVLGRTYEQYF,TGTGCCAGCAGTGTATTGGGGCGGACCTACGAGCAGTACTTC
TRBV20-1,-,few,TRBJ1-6,CSAQPIVNSPLHF,TGCAGTGCCCAACCCATTGTTAATTCACCCCTCCACTTT
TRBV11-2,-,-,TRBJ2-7,CASSWLWGQSSYEQYF,TGTGCCAGCAGCTGGCTTTGGGGCCAGAGCTCCTACGAGCAGTACTTC
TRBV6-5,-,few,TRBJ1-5,CASSYSKGAQPQHF,TGTGCCAGCAGTTACTCGAAGGGTGCCCAGCCCCAGCATTTT
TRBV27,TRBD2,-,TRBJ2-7,CASSFFTSGRPNEQYF,TGTGCCAGCAGTTTCTTCACTAGCGGTCGCCCCAATGAGCAGTACTTC
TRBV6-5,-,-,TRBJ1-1,CASTVGQRNTEAFF,TGTGCCAGCACGGTCGGACAGAGGAACACTGAAGCTTTCTTT
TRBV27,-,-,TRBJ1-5,CASRPFTANQPQHF,TGTGCCAGCAGACCCTTCACCGCAAATCAGCCCCAGCATTTT
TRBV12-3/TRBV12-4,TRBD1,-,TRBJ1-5,CASSSRYPTGGNQPQHF,TGTGCCAGCAGTTCCCGTTACCCGACAGGGGGCAATCAGCCCCAGCATTTT
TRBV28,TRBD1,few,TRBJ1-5,CASSYAQGGNQPQHF,TGTGCCAGCAGTTACGCCCAGGGGGGCAATCAGCCCCAGCATTTT
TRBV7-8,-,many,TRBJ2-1,CASSLVRDEQFF,TGTGCCAGCAGCTTAGTAAGGGATGAGCAGTTCTTC
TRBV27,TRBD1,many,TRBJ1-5,CASSDRGQPQHF,TGTGCCAGCAGTGACAGGGGTCAGCCCCAGCATTTT
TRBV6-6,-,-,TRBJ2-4,CASSDRVAASYNEQYF,TGTGCCAGCAGTGATCGGGTAGCGGCGTCCTACAATGAGCAGTACTTC
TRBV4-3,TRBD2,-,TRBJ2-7,CASSQGLAGGLSSYEQYF,TGCGCCAGCAGCCAAGGACTAGCGGGGGGCCTCAGCTCCTACGAGCAGTACTTC
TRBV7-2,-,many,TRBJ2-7,CASSAGQRYEQYF,TGTGCCAGCAGCGCGGGACAGAGATACGAGCAGTACTTC
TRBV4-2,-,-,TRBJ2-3,CASSQEARGDTQYF,TGTGCCAGCAGCCAAGAGGCCCGAGGGGATACGCAGTATTTT
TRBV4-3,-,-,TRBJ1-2,CASSQVPRGRDYGYTF,TGCGCCAGCAGCCAGGTCCCTCGGGGCAGGGACTATGGCTACACCTTC
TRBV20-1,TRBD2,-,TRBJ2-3,CSARKGLAGGTSTDTQYF,TGCAGTGCTAGAAAGGGACTAGCGGGGGGGACTAGCACAGATACGCAGTATTTT
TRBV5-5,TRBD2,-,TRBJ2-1,CASSPGLAGGISYNEQFF,TGTGCCAGCAGCCCAGGACTAGCGGGGGGTATCTCCTACAATGAGCAGTTCTTC
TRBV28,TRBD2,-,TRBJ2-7,CATKVYSGGAYEQYF,TGTGCGACCAAGGTCTATAGCGGGGGGGCCTACGAGCAGTACTTC